This TCR beta chain was sequenced during a study of shared clonotypes between healthy human individuals. Study overall: Three CD4 naive, three CD4 memory, two CD8 naive and one CD8 memory plate were used per donor.

Data came from immunoSEQ multiplex PCR; TCRdb stores just in-frame clones and leaves some out. This sample yields over 300,000 clones, of which 80% to 90% are seen a single time; around 15% belongs to the top ten. Regarding this clone: Its antigen is as yet unknown.

Findings of the study overall: An expected dependence of interdonor clonotype sharing on sequencing depth was noted.

This CDR3 has 14 residues. V dropped 7 bases and J dropped 3 bases, with 13 bases sitting between them. Germline V CDR1 and CDR2: LNHDA, SQIVND (reference sequence). Sequenced material: memory CD8+ T cells sorted from blood. This sample's subset: CD45RO+ cells pooled with CCR7-negative TemRA cells. The V call is TRBV19, the J call TRBJ2-1, with no clear D. This clonotype was sampled from a man aged 18 to 29 in good health. The CDR3 here is CASTVEGLYNEQFF. The CDR3 nucleotides are TGTGCCAGTACCGTCGAAGGGCTCTACAATGAGCAGTTCTTC.